The 9 T cell receptor beta chains listed next were all sequenced from one sample in a study of CD8+CD57+ T cells in acquired aplastic anemia. TCR beta VDJ and CDR3 were profiled, and genomic DNA was the template. From the reads, TCRdb called clonotypes with MiXCR, one entry per CDR3 protein. The sample yields just over 400,000 distinct CDR3 sequences, 60% to 80% seen once. The specimen was sorted CD4+, CD8+, or CD8+CD57+ T cells (not recorded which) from PBMCs. These receptors all come from a human donor in good health, serving as a control.

The genes are TRBV2 and TRBJ2-5; D ambiguous. Germline CDR1 reads SNHLY; CDR2 reads FYNNEI. The CDR3 spans 14 residues. V lost 6 bases, J lost 10 bases, and 21 bases lay in between. Written as DNA, the CDR3 is TGTGCCAGCAGGGCACAGTTCATAGCCTACGACCAGTACTTC. This translates into CASRAQFIAYDQYF.

The gene calls are TRBV28 and TRBJ2-7; no clear D gene. The length of the CDR3 is 13 residues. Germline V gene data show CDR1 as MDHEN and CDR2 as SYDVKM. Between the trimmed V and J ends, which lost 6 bases and 7 bases, there was a span of 16 bases. CDR3 residues: CASRRPSLREQYF. CDR3 in DNA: TGTGCCAGCAGGAGACCATCCCTAAGGGAGCAGTACTTC.

Remarks on this clonotype: An end of the junction does not agree with germline; a read error may underlie this. The rearrangement joins TRBV3-1 to TRBJ2-5, with D hard to call. The length of the CDR3 is 10 residues. Germline assignment: CDR1 LGHDT and CDR2 YNNKEL (reference sequence). This CDR3 reads CASSQEAQYF. CDR3 nucleotides: TGTGCCAGCAGCCAAGAGGCCCAGTACTTC.

This clonotype was observed a few times. CDR3 loop: CASSFGTGGDEQYF. CDR3 DNA sequence: TGTGCCAGCAGCTTCGGGACAGGGGGGGACGAGCAGTACTTC. V is TRBV7-4 and J is TRBJ2-5, with 11 bases fitting TRBD1. The end of the DNA aligns better with TRBJ2-7, so the J call may be wrong. CDR1 is SGHVT, CDR2 SQSDAQ, per germline. The CDR3 is made up of 14 amino acids.

The CDR3 loop is CSARQHPAHEQYF. DNA for the CDR3: TGCAGTGCTAGACAACACCCCGCCCACGAGCAGTACTTC. V is TRBV20-1 and J is TRBJ2-7; unclear D gene. The CDR3 contains 13 residues. Germline CDR1 is DFQATT and CDR2 is SNEGSKA (reference sequence). Trimming took 2 bases from V and 5 from J, leaving 13 bases between them.

In this sample, this clonotype turned up a few times. The CDR3: CSVEAGQYEQYF. In DNA form, the CDR3 reads TGCAGCGTTGAAGCAGGGCAATACGAGCAGTACTTC. The chain is built from TRBV29-1 and TRBJ2-7, with a possible D match to TRBD1 (5 bases). The CDR3 consists of 12 residues. V lost 1 base and J lost 4, with 8 bases in between. Germline V gene data show CDR1 as SQVTM and CDR2 as ANQGSEA.

The chain employs TRBV7-2 and TRBJ2-3, with D perhaps assigned TRBD1 or TRBD2 (6 bases each). V was clipped by 9 bases and J by 2 bases, with 27 bases between them. Germline V gene sequence: CDR1 SGHTA, CDR2 FQGNSA. The CDR3 consists of 18 residues. The CDR3 DNA reads TGTGCCAGTACCCCTGGGGATACGGGGGCTGGAAACACAGATACGCAGTATTTT. It yields the protein CASTPGDTGAGNTDTQYF.

V is TRBV7-2 and J is TRBJ2-1; D is possibly TRBD1 (6 bases). Germline assignment: CDR1 SGHTA and CDR2 FQGNSA. Trimming removed 2 bases from V and 0 bases from J, with 29 bases in between. The CDR3 totals 22 residues. CDR3 loop: CASSLFFGSLDTGTHSYNEQFF. The CDR3 DNA reads TGTGCCAGCAGCTTATTTTTCGGCAGTCTTGACACCGGGACACACTCCTACAATGAGCAGTTCTTC. The complete variable domain, with remaining parts taken from reference TRBV7-2 and TRBJ2-1, reads GAGVSQSPSNKVTEKGKDVELRCDPISGHTALYWYRQSLGQGLEFLIYFQGNSAPDKSGLPSDRFSAERTGGSVSTLTIQRTQQEDSAVYLCASSLFFGSLDTGTHSYNEQFFGPGTRLTVL.

The genes are TRBV10-3 and TRBJ1-2; TRBD1 is a possible D gene (6 bases). This CDR3 spans 14 amino acids. V was clipped by 10 bases and J by 6 bases, with 21 bases between them. From germline, CDR1 is ENHRY and CDR2 SYGVKD. The CDR3 DNA reads as TGTGCCAGCAGCGAGCCCGACAGGAACGATGGCTACACCTTC. Translation: CASSEPDRNDGYTF.